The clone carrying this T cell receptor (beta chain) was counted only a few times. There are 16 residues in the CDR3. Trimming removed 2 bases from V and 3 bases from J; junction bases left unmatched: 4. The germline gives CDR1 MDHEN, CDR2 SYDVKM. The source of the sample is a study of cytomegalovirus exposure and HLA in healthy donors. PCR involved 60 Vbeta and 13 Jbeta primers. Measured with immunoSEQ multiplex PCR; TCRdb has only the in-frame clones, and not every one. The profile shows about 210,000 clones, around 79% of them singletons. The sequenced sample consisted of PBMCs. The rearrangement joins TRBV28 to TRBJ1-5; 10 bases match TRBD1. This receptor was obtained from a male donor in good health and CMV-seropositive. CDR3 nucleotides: TGTGCCAGCAGTTTAAGGGACAGGGGAATCAATCAGCCCCAGCATTTT. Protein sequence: CASSLRDRGINQPQHF.